One sample yielded the 26 T cell receptor beta chains listed below, sequenced in a study of T cell changes during pregnancy in multiple sclerosis. The method was immunoSEQ multiplex PCR; TCRdb's version includes in-frame clones alone and lacks a portion of them. The table has approximately 64,000 clones, about 92% seen once; the top ten hold approximately 2%. Sequencing used peripheral blood, obtained in the second trimester of pregnancy. The receptor set was obtained from a female donor in good health, enrolled as a control in a pregnancy study.

The rearrangement uses TRBV18 and TRBJ2-7; 11 positions match TRBD2. The trim removed 4 bases at V and 1 base at J, leaving 3 bases unmatched. Germline-derived CDR1 and CDR2 are KGHSH and LQKENI. This CDR3 has 15 amino acids. The CDR3 nucleotides read TGTGCCAGCTCACGGGGACTAGCGGTTTCCTACGAGCAGTACTTC. This sequence encodes CASSRGLAVSYEQYF.

The chain employs TRBV15 and TRBJ2-2; 9 nucleotides align to TRBD1. The CDR3 extends over 18 amino acids. Germline CDR1 and CDR2: LNHNV and YYDKDF (reference sequence). V gave up 8 bases and J gave up 1 base; unmatched junction bases: 14. The CDR3 nucleotides are TGTGCCACCTTACAGGGGGCTTGGCTGAGCCAGAACACCGGGGAGCTGTTTTTT. This codes for CATLQGAWLSQNTGELFF. The entire variable domain, with the rest obtained from reference TRBV15 and TRBJ2-2, is as follows: DAMVIQNPRYQVTQFGKPVTLSCSQTLNHNVMYWYQQKSSQAPKLLFHYYDKDFNNEADTPDNFQSRRPNTSFCFLDIRSPGLGDTAMYLCATLQGAWLSQNTGELFFGEGSRLTVL.

This clone was recorded a few times. The DNA for the CDR3 is TGTGCCGGGAGGACGGGGATGAACACTGAAGCTTTCTTT. Protein product: CAGRTGMNTEAFF. V and J are TRBV2 and TRBJ1-1; D uncertain. This CDR3 has 13 amino acids. V was cut by 11 bases and J by 0 bases, with 13 bases left in between. Germline CDR1 is SNHLY and CDR2 is FYNNEI.

The chain has TRBV6-1 and TRBJ2-1; 7 bases line up with TRBD1. Per the germline V gene, CDR1 is MNHNS and CDR2 is SASEGT. V gave up 4 bases and J gave up 1 base; unmatched junction bases: 1. The CDR3 has 14 residues. The CDR3 is CASSAGQSYNEQFF. The CDR3, as DNA: TGTGCCAGCAGTGCGGGACAGTCCTACAATGAGCAGTTCTTC.

The V gene is TRBV4-1, the J gene TRBJ1-1, with 7 bases matching TRBD1. The CDR3 is 16 residues long. CDR1 and CDR2 from the germline V gene are MGHRA and YSYEKL. The J segment lost 9 bases and the V segment lost 0 bases, leaving 13 bases of the junction unmatched. The CDR3 coding sequence is TGCGCCAGCAGCCAAGATCCGCCAATAGACAGGGTTAAAGCTTTCTTT. It specifies CASSQDPPIDRVKAFF.

This chain connects TRBV7-6 to TRBJ2-2, with TRBD1 matching 7 bases. The germline gives CDR1 SGHVS, CDR2 FNYEAQ. The CDR3 is made up of 13 amino acids. The trim removed 5 bases at V and 14 bases at J, leaving 11 bases unmatched. The CDR3 protein is CASSDRTGPVLFF. The CDR3 region has the DNA TGTGCCAGCAGCGACAGGACAGGCCCGGTTCTGTTTTTT.

This chain uses TRBV7-9 with TRBJ2-1; 13 bases line up with TRBD2. Germline trimming cut 3 bases from V and 8 bases from J; bases unmatched to any gene: 7. CDR3 size: 16 residues. CDR1 and CDR2 (germline): SEHNR, FQNEAQ (reference sequence). The CDR3 bases are TGTGCCAGCAGCTTTTTAGGACTAGCGGGAGTATATGAGCAGTTCTTC. Translation: CASSFLGLAGVYEQFF.

The rearrangement links TRBV27 to TRBJ2-1; 8 positions agree with TRBD1. This CDR3 spans 15 amino acids. Trimming took 5 bases from V and 6 from J; bases not matched to a gene: 9. CDR1 and CDR2 (germline): MNHEY, SMNVEV (reference sequence). The CDR3 sequence: CASSPGQGRGNEQFF. The DNA for the CDR3 is TGTGCCAGCAGTCCCGGACAGGGACGGGGCAATGAGCAGTTCTTC.

On this clone: One end of the junction fails to match germline, which may point to a read error. The genes are TRBV5-5 and TRBJ1-5; TRBD1 might be the D (6 bases). CDR3 length equals 18 residues. Germline V CDR1 and CDR2: SGHKS, YYEKEE (reference sequence). The CDR3 coding sequence is TGTGCCAGCAGTTTGGAGGGGGGGCGCGCAGGTTACCATCAGCCCCAGCATTTT. Amino acids: CASSLEGGRAGYHQPQHF.

The DNA of the CDR3 is TGTGCCAGCAGTGAGAGCCTTATTGGGACCCAGTACTTC. Amino acid sequence: CASSESLIGTQYF. The rearrangement links TRBV28 to TRBJ2-5, with D unresolved. CDR1 MDHEN and CDR2 SYDVKM come from the germline V gene. The CDR3 totals 13 residues. V was cut by 5 bases and J by 7 bases, with 14 bases left in between.

The chain employs TRBV9 and TRBJ1-4; 7 bases agree with TRBD1. The germline CDR1 and CDR2 sequences are SGDLS and YYNGEE. Losses at the gene ends were 2 bases for V and 4 bases for J; bases not matched to a gene: 11. The CDR3 contains 17 residues. Here the CDR3 reads CASSVQAQGGLNEKLFF. CDR3 bases: TGTGCCAGCAGCGTGCAGGCCCAAGGGGGCCTTAATGAAAAACTGTTTTTT. The full variable domain, completed using reference TRBV9 and TRBJ1-4, is DSGVTQTPKHLITATGQRVTLRCSPRSGDLSVYWYQQSLDQGLQFLIQYYNGEERAKGNILERFSAQQFPDLHSELNLSSLELGDSALYFCASSVQAQGGLNEKLFFGSGTQLSVL.

The V gene is TRBV28, the J gene TRBJ2-7; 7 nucleotides match TRBD1. Germline assignment: CDR1 MDHEN and CDR2 SYDVKM. The CDR3 has 16 amino acids. V shed 6 bases, J shed 4 bases, and the junction held 15 bases outside the gene matches. CDR3 DNA: TGTGCCAGCAGATTCGACAGGGTTTTGCTACCTTACGAGCAGTACTTC. Encoded protein: CASRFDRVLLPYEQYF.

V usage is TRBV25-1 and J usage is TRBJ1-1; D is ambiguous. The V end was cut by 4 bases, the J end by 4 bases, with 16 bases between. The CDR3 runs 15 residues. CDR1 MGHDK and CDR2 SYGVNS come from the germline V gene. CDR3 sequence reads: CASSGRNLAGTEAFF. CDR3 in DNA: TGTGCCAGCAGTGGCCGGAACCTGGCGGGCACTGAAGCTTTCTTT. Variable domain in full (rest from reference TRBV25-1 and TRBJ1-1): EADIYQTPRYLVIGTGKKITLECSQTMGHDKMYWYQQDPGMELHLIHYSYGVNSTEKGDLSSESTVSRIRTEHFPLTLESARPSHTSQYLCASSGRNLAGTEAFFGQGTRLTVV.

The chain joins TRBV30 to TRBJ2-7; TRBD1 is a possible D gene (5 bases). The CDR3 is made up of 12 amino acids. V was shortened by 2 bases and J by 2 bases, with 7 bases between the two germline ends. The germline gives CDR1 GTSNPN, CDR2 SVGIG (reference sequence). The CDR3: CAWSSGTYEQYF. The CDR3 coding sequence is TGTGCCTGGAGTTCAGGGACCTACGAGCAGTACTTC.

This chain joins TRBV6-5 and TRBJ2-7, with D hard to call. The ends were cut back, 1 base at V and 3 bases at J, with 16 bases in the middle. Germline lookup yields CDR1 MNHEY and CDR2 SVGAGI. This CDR3 is 16 amino acids long. Written as DNA, the CDR3 is TGTGCCAGCAGTTACTTAAATATTAGATCCGGCTACGAGCAGTACTTC. It encodes CASSYLNIRSGYEQYF.

The chain joins TRBV5-8 to TRBJ2-7; D uncertain. Trimming took 1 base from V and 3 from J, leaving 11 bases between them. The CDR3 has 14 residues. Per germline, CDR1 SGHTS and CDR2 YDEGEE. The CDR3 protein is CASSLINKNYEQYF. In DNA, the CDR3 is TGTGCCAGCAGCTTGATAAACAAGAACTACGAGCAGTACTTC.

The rearrangement links TRBV5-4 to TRBJ1-4; 8 bases line up with TRBD1. Germline values: CDR1 SGHNT, CDR2 YYREEE (reference sequence). The J segment lost 7 bases and the V segment lost 7 bases, leaving 15 bases of the junction unmatched. This CDR3 contains 16 residues. The CDR3 sequence is CASGPDRGTVGEKLFF. CDR3 coding DNA: TGTGCCAGCGGACCCGACAGGGGAACAGTGGGTGAAAAACTGTTTTTT.

This clone occurred once. The chain uses TRBV12-5 and TRBJ2-3; the match to TRBD2 covers 15 bases. V was pared by 1 base and J by 2 bases, with 4 bases of the junction left unmatched. The CDR3 consists of 18 residues. Looked up from germline, CDR1 is LGHNT and CDR2 is FRNRAP. The CDR3 coding sequence is TGTGCTAGTGGTTTGGGGACTAGCGGGGGGGTTTACACAGATACGCAGTATTTT. Protein product: CASGLGTSGGVYTDTQYF.

This clone has only a few counts. The genes are TRBV6-6 and TRBJ1-4; tentative D call: TRBD1 (6 bases). In germline, CDR1 is MNHNY, CDR2 SVGAGI (reference sequence). The CDR3 extends over 12 amino acids. In nucleotides, the CDR3 is TGTGCAGTTGCGGGAGGGGGTGAAAAACTGTTTTTT. It codes for CAVAGGGEKLFF.

The rearrangement uses TRBV27 and TRBJ2-3; D unresolved. This CDR3 is 16 amino acids long. Trimming cost V 10 bases and J 2 bases, with 22 bases left between them. Per germline, CDR1 MNHEY and CDR2 SMNVEV (reference sequence). The CDR3 loop reads CATSFTGSLSTDTQYF. DNA for the CDR3: TGTGCCACTTCTTTCACCGGTAGCCTGTCCACAGATACGCAGTATTTT.

The chain joins TRBV21-1 to TRBJ1-4; the table names TRBD1, a call not compared with the DNA. TRBV21-1 is a pseudogene locus. The CDR3 runs 14 residues. CDR3 coding DNA: TGTGCCAGCAGTCTATTGGGCAGTAATGAAAAACTGTTTTTT. Protein sequence: CASSLLGSNEKLFF.

This clone was counted once. CDR3 sequence reads: CASSGVYEQYF. The CDR3, as DNA: TGTGCCAGCAGTGGAGTTTACGAGCAGTACTTC. The chain uses TRBV25-1 and TRBJ2-7; D is uncertain. Trimming left V 4 bases short and J 4 bases short, with 5 bases between. Germline V gene lookup returns CDR1 MGHDK and CDR2 SYGVNS. The CDR3 consists of 11 residues.

This clone was seen only once. This sequence joins TRBV27 and TRBJ1-4; D may be TRBD1 (6 bases). Looked up from germline, CDR1 is MNHEY and CDR2 is SMNVEV (reference sequence). CDR3 length equals 15 residues. The V and J ends lost 3 bases and 7 bases respectively, with 15 bases between them. The CDR3 protein is CASSFRQAGVEKLFF. The CDR3 nucleotides read TGTGCCAGCAGTTTCCGACAGGCCGGAGTTGAAAAACTGTTTTTT. Supplemented by reference TRBV27 and TRBJ1-4, the full variable domain reads EAQVTQNPRYLITVTGKKLTVTCSQNMNHEYMSWYRQDPGLGLRQIYYSMNVEVTDKGDVPEGYKVSRKEKRNFPLILESPSPNQTSLYFCASSFRQAGVEKLFFGSGTQLSVL.

The genes are TRBV19 and TRBJ2-5, with 10 bases identical to TRBD2. Germline CDR1 and CDR2: LNHDA and SQIVND (reference sequence). The CDR3 runs to 14 residues. The V gene end was trimmed by 6 bases and the J gene end by 5 bases; junction bases not matched to a gene: 6. CDR3 bases: TGTGCCAGTAGACGGATGGGACTAGCGGAGACCCAGTACTTC. Translated, it gives CASRRMGLAETQYF.

The chain joins TRBV5-1 to TRBJ2-5, with D maybe TRBD2 (5 bases). V shed 5 bases and J shed 5 bases, with 16 bases lying between them. Germline V gene sequence: CDR1 SGHRS, CDR2 YFSETQ. The CDR3 totals 14 residues. CDR3 DNA sequence: TGCGCCAGCAGTGGAGGACCGACGTCTGAGACCCAGTACTTC. This translates into CASSGGPTSETQYF.

The chain joins TRBV5-5 to TRBJ2-4; D is ambiguous. Germline assignment: CDR1 SGHKS and CDR2 YYEKEE (reference sequence). This CDR3 has 14 residues. The V end was cut by 6 bases, the J end by 0 bases, with 10 bases between. CDR3 sequence: CASTTYLAKNIQYF. DNA for the CDR3: TGTGCCAGCACCACTTATCTAGCCAAAAACATTCAGTACTTC.